The 19 T cell receptor beta chains presented below share a single source sample, sequenced in a study of human versus mouse CDR3 diversity and MHC coevolution. Repertoires were generated with immunoSEQ multiplex PCR, while TCRdb's copy carries only in-frame clones and drops some. Here the sample spans more than 60,000 clones, 85% to 95% being singletons. Input material: naive CD4+ T cells from blood. Subset noted: CD45RO-negative CD62L-positive naive CD4 T cells. These receptors originate from a person aged 25 to 69 in good health.

The CDR3 nucleotides read TGCGCCAGCAGTGAGTGGGAGGGCAATCAGCCCCAGCATTTT. It specifies CASSEWEGNQPQHF. This sequence joins TRBV10-2 and TRBJ1-5; no firm D call. The V gene's germline CDR1 is WSHSY and CDR2 SAAADI. V was clipped by 1 base and J by 2 bases, with 6 bases between them. The CDR3 is made up of 14 amino acids.

The rearrangement joins TRBV27 to TRBJ2-1; 12 bases are a match to TRBD2. The CDR3 has 17 residues. J gave up 0 bases and V 5 bases, and 5 bases lay outside the gene matches. Germline V gene lookup returns CDR1 MNHEY and CDR2 SMNVEV (reference sequence). The CDR3 region has the DNA TGTGCCAGCAGTGCGACTAGCGGGGGTCCCTCCTACAATGAGCAGTTCTTC. It translates to CASSATSGGPSYNEQFF.

The chain is built from TRBV30 and TRBJ1-5, with no clear D. Trimming shortened V by 1 base and J by 6 bases, and 7 bases separated the two germline ends. Germline CDR1 and CDR2: GTSNPN and SVGIG (reference sequence). The CDR3 spans 12 residues. CDR3 sequence (DNA): TGTGCCTGGAGTGAGGAGGGTCAGCCCCAGCATTTT. Translated, it gives CAWSEEGQPQHF. Variable domain in full (rest from reference TRBV30 and TRBJ1-5): SQTIHQWPATLVQPVGSPLSLECTVEGTSNPNLYWYRQAAGRGLQLLFYSVGIGQISSEVPQNLSASRPQDRQFILSSKKLLLSDSGFYLCAWSEEGQPQHFGDGTRLSIL.

The V and J genes are TRBV20-1 and TRBJ1-2; no firm D call. Germline lookup yields CDR1 DFQATT and CDR2 SNEGSKA (reference sequence). The length of the CDR3 is 10 residues. V gave up 4 bases and J gave up 8 bases, with 8 bases separating them. CDR3 sequence: CSATLMGYTF. Written as DNA, the CDR3 is TGCAGTGCTACTCTTATGGGCTACACCTTC.

The chain joins TRBV10-3 to TRBJ2-1; the D is unclear. The CDR3 totals 16 residues. Germline V gives CDR1 ENHRY, CDR2 SYGVKD. V lost 0 bases and J lost 7, with 16 bases in between. Here the CDR3 reads CAISESSVESKNEQFF. In DNA form, the CDR3 reads TGTGCCATCAGTGAGTCGAGTGTAGAAAGTAAAAATGAGCAGTTCTTC.

The rearrangement links TRBV25-1 to TRBJ1-1; TRBD1 aligns across 7 bases. This CDR3 has 16 amino acids. Losses at the gene ends were 6 bases for V and 2 bases for J; bases not matched to a gene: 12. The germline V gene has CDR1 MGHDK and CDR2 SYGVNS. CDR3 in DNA: TGTGCCAGCAGGGTCACAGGGGCGGGTCACAACACTGAAGCTTTCTTT. It codes for CASRVTGAGHNTEAFF.

Only a few counts were recorded for this clone. This sequence joins TRBV7-9 and TRBJ1-1; 7 bases are a match to TRBD1. Trimming cost V 2 bases and J 4 bases; bases outside gene matches: 7. Per germline, CDR1 SEHNR and CDR2 FQNEAQ (reference sequence). CDR3 size: 15 residues. CDR3 coding DNA: TGTGCCAGCAGCTTACTAGGGGGCCATCTCACTGAAGCTTTCTTT. It encodes CASSLLGGHLTEAFF. Together with reference TRBV7-9 and TRBJ1-1, the CDR3 gives the full variable domain: DTGVSQNPRHKITKRGQNVTFRCDPISEHNRLYWYRQTLGQGPEFLTYFQNEAQLEKSRLLSDRFSAERPKGSFSTLEIQRTEQGDSAMYLCASSLLGGHLTEAFFGQGTRLTVV.

This clone was counted once. The rearrangement uses TRBV6-1 and TRBJ2-2; D gene ambiguous. The V end lost 6 bases, the J end lost 3 bases, and 5 bases lay between the germline ends. This CDR3 has 12 residues. The germline gives CDR1 MNHNS, CDR2 SASEGT. In DNA form, the CDR3 reads TGTGCCAGCAGCCGGGACACCGGGGAGCTGTTTTTT. Protein product: CASSRDTGELFF.

The chain links TRBV5-8 to TRBJ2-5, with D maybe TRBD2 (5 bases). The V gene's germline CDR1 is SGHTS and CDR2 YDEGEE. The V and J ends lost 4 bases and 1 base respectively, with 11 bases between them. CDR3 size: 14 residues. As DNA, the CDR3 is TGTGCCAGCAGCCTAGGCGGGTGCCAAGAGACCCAGTACTTC. Protein product: CASSLGGCQETQYF.

This chain uses TRBV7-3 with TRBJ2-1, with 8 bases fitting TRBD1. This CDR3 is 15 amino acids long. Germline lookup yields CDR1 SGHTA and CDR2 FQGTGA. Trimming cost V 2 bases and J 2 bases; bases outside gene matches: 2. The CDR3 nucleotides read TGTGCCAGCAGCTTACAGGGGGCTGCCTACAATGAGCAGTTCTTC. This encodes CASSLQGAAYNEQFF.

The gene calls are TRBV2 and TRBJ1-6, with 9 bases identical to TRBD1. This CDR3 region has 15 residues. The J segment lost 5 bases and the V segment lost 7 bases, leaving 6 bases of the junction unmatched. In germline, CDR1 is SNHLY, CDR2 FYNNEI. CDR3 nucleotide sequence: TGTGCCAGCACAGGACAGGGGCCGAATAATTCACCCCTCCACTTT. Amino acids: CASTGQGPNNSPLHF.

This chain connects TRBV5-4 to TRBJ2-1, with 10 bases that match TRBD2. V shed 2 bases, J shed 2 bases, and the junction held 1 base outside the gene matches. The CDR3 contains 15 residues. From germline, CDR1 is SGHNT and CDR2 YYREEE (reference sequence). Here the CDR3 DNA reads TGTGCCAGCAGCTTTAGCGGGGGGACCTACAATGAGCAGTTCTTC. Translation gives CASSFSGGTYNEQFF.

The rearrangement joins TRBV7-8 to TRBJ2-5; D perhaps matches TRBD1 (6 bases). The V end was cut by 4 bases, the J end by 3 bases, with 9 bases between. The CDR3 sequence is 13 residues long. Germline CDR1 SGHVS, CDR2 FQNEAQ. DNA of the CDR3: TGTGCCAGCAGCTCTAGGGGGAAAGAGACCCAGTACTTC. It translates to CASSSRGKETQYF.

This clone was seen only a few times. The chain is built from TRBV7-9 and TRBJ1-4; TRBD1 is a possible D gene (5 bases). CDR1 and CDR2 from the germline V gene are SEHNR and FQNEAQ (reference sequence). This CDR3 spans 15 amino acids. V was pared by 2 bases and J by 4 bases, with 11 bases between. The CDR3 region has the DNA TGTGCCAGCAGCTTAAGAACCGGGGGTAATGAAAAACTGTTTTTT. Its translation is CASSLRTGGNEKLFF.

V and J are TRBV2 and TRBJ1-5, with unresolved D. CDR3 length: 13 residues. Germline assignment: CDR1 SNHLY and CDR2 FYNNEI. Deletions cut 5 bases from V and 6 bases from J, with 11 bases between. The CDR3 bases are TGTGCCAGCAGTCGGGAGGGTATTCAGCCCCAGCATTTT. Protein: CASSREGIQPQHF.

The J gene is TRBJ2-2, the V gene TRBV19; D uncertain. The V end was cut by 2 bases, the J end by 2 bases, with 9 bases between. The CDR3 spans 15 residues. The germline V gene has CDR1 LNHDA and CDR2 SQIVND (reference sequence). The CDR3 DNA is TGTGCCAGTAGTATATTCTCCGGTAACACCGGGGAGCTGTTTTTT. It translates to CASSIFSGNTGELFF.

V and J are TRBV6-6 and TRBJ1-1, with TRBD1 identical over 7 bases. V was clipped by 7 bases and J by 4 bases; unmatched bases: 12. CDR1 and CDR2 (germline): MNHNY, SVGAGI (reference sequence). This CDR3 comprises 15 residues. The CDR3 reads CASMGVTGDFTEAFF. CDR3 nucleotides: TGTGCCAGCATGGGGGTAACAGGGGATTTCACTGAAGCTTTCTTT.

This clone appeared once. The rearrangement joins TRBV27 to TRBJ2-2, with a weak D call TRBD2 (5 bases). The ends were cut back, 2 bases at V and 0 bases at J, with 7 bases in the middle. The length of the CDR3 is 15 residues. The V gene's germline CDR1 is MNHEY and CDR2 SMNVEV (reference sequence). The DNA of the CDR3 is TGTGCCAGCAGTTTAAACGGGGCGAACACCGGGGAGCTGTTTTTT. Its protein product is CASSLNGANTGELFF.

The chain uses TRBV28 and TRBJ1-5; perhaps TRBD1 as D (5 bases). The CDR3 runs to 16 residues. Germline lookup yields CDR1 MDHEN and CDR2 SYDVKM. Trimming stripped 1 base from V and 3 bases from J, with 13 bases between. The CDR3 DNA is TGTGCCAGCAGTTTATTATCGACAGTAACCAATCAGCCCCAGCATTTT. It translates to CASSLLSTVTNQPQHF.